A single sample gave rise to the 3 T cell receptor beta chains below, sequenced in a study of Graves' ophthalmopathy and Graves' hyperthyroidism. As the template, RNA transcripts were used to amplify TCR beta CDR3 regions. The workflow started with a first-round RT-PCR run with HTBI primers and then moved on to a second-round multiplex PCR. TCRdb re-derived calls from the multiplex PCR reads in MiXCR, one entry per CDR3 protein. The sample lists about 620,000 distinct CDR3 sequences; 22% were seen once. Sequencing was carried out using peripheral blood. These receptor sequences come from a woman under 30 with stable Graves' hyperthyroidism. Some clones in this sample may be carry-over from other donors' samples.

Only a few counts were recorded for this clonotype. The chain is built from TRBV9 and TRBJ2-2; D may match TRBD1 or TRBD2 (7 bases each). Germline values: CDR1 SGDLS, CDR2 YYNGEE. V gave up 4 bases and J gave up 5 bases, with 21 bases separating them. This CDR3 is built from 17 residues. The CDR3 sequence: CASSSPRDREGTGELFF. Written as DNA, the CDR3 is TGTGCCAGCAGCTCCCCAAGAGACAGGGAGGGGACCGGGGAGCTGTTTTTT.

The chain joins TRBV19 to TRBJ1-5; D uncertain. The germline V and J ends were trimmed by 10 bases and 0 bases, with 13 bases remaining between them. The CDR3 is made up of 14 amino acids. CDR1 is LNHDA and CDR2 is SQIVND in the germline V gene (reference sequence). CDR3 DNA: TGTGCCACTTTTGGAGAATCTAGCAATCAGCCCCAGCATTTT. Its translation: CATFGESSNQPQHF.

This clonotype has ten or more counts. The rearrangement links TRBV27 to TRBJ1-5; 10 bases match TRBD1. The CDR3 has 15 residues. Germline-derived CDR1 and CDR2 are MNHEY and SMNVEV (reference sequence). The trim removed 5 bases at V and 3 bases at J, leaving 4 bases unmatched. CDR3 DNA: TGTGCCAGCAGTCCCGGGACAGGGGTCAATCAGCCCCAGCATTTT. Its protein product is CASSPGTGVNQPQHF.